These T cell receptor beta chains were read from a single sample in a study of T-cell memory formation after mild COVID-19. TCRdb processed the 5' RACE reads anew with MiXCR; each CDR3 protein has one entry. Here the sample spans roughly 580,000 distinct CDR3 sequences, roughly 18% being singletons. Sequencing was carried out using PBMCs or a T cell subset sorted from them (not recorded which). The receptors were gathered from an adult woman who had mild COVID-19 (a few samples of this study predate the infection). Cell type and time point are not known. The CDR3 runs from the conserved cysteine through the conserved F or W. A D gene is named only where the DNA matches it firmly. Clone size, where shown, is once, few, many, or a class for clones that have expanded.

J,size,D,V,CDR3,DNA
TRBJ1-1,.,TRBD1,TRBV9,CASSVVVTGGISEAFF,TGTGCCAGCAGCGTAGTGGTGACAGGGGGGATTTCTGAAGCTTTCTTT
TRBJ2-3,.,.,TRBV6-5,CASSYSSEMGLHRTDTQYF,TGTGCCAGCAGTTACTCGAGTGAAATGGGGCTCCACCGCACAGATACGCAGTATTTT
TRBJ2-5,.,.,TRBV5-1,CASSPEVAETQYF,TGCGCCAGCAGCCCGGAGGTTGCAGAGACCCAGTACTTC
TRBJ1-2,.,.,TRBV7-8,CASSLTQLPNYGYTF,TGTGCCAGCAGCTTAACTCAGCTTCCAAACTATGGCTACACCTTC
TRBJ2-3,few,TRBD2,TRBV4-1,CASSQVLAGSDTQYF,TGCGCCAGCAGCCAAGTTCTAGCGGGATCCGATACGCAGTATTTT
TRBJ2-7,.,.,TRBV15,CATSNRDGAYEQYF,TGTGCCACCAGCAACCGGGACGGTGCCTACGAGCAGTACTTC
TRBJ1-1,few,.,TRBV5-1,CASSQISTVLNTEAFF,TGCGCCAGCAGCCAAATCTCGACAGTTCTGAACACTGAAGCTTTCTTT
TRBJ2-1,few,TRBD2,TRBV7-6,CASSLATAPGGPYNEQFF,TGTGCCAGCAGCTTAGCCACGGCGCCGGGAGGGCCCTACAATGAGCAGTTCTTC
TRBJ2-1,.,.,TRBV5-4,CASSKAGPEQFF,TGTGCCAGCAGCAAGGCCGGGCCCGAGCAGTTCTTC
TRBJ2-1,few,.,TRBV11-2,CASSLETGREQFF,TGTGCCAGCAGCTTAGAAACAGGAAGGGAGCAGTTCTTC
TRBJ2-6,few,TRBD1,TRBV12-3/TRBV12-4,CASSLGQGRSFGSGANVLTF,TGTGCCAGCAGTTTAGGACAGGGGCGATCCTTCGGCTCTGGGGCCAACGTCCTGACTTTC
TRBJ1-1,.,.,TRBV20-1,CSASPGLGF,TGCAGTGCTAGTCCCGGACTAGGCTTT
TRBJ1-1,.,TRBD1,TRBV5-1,CASSTGQGDGEAFF,TGCGCCAGCAGCACAGGACAGGGGGACGGTGAAGCTTTCTTT
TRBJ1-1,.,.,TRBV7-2,CASSLLLRGTAKNTEAFF,TGTGCCAGCAGCCTCCTTCTCCGAGGGACGGCCAAGAACACTGAAGCTTTCTTT
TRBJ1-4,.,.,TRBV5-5,CASSFQNGQLNEKLFF,TGTGCCAGCAGTTTTCAAAACGGACAGCTTAATGAAAAACTGTTTTTT
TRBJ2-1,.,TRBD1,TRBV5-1,CASSTHRGSDYNEQFF,TGCGCCAGCAGCACCCACAGGGGATCGGATTACAATGAGCAGTTCTTC
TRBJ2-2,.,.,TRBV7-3,CASSLNVGSNTGELFF,TGTGCCAGCAGCCTAAACGTCGGGAGTAACACCGGGGAGCTGTTTTTT
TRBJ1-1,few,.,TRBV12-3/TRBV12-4,CASTGHGYTEAFF,TGTGCCAGCACGGGGCATGGGTACACTGAAGCTTTCTTT
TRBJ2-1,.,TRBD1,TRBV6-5,CASSYPGPKQGPTYNEQFF,TGTGCCAGCAGTTACCCAGGCCCCAAACAGGGGCCGACCTACAATGAGCAGTTCTTC
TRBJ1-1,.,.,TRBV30,CAWSVVTEAFF,TGTGCCTGGAGTGTTGTAACTGAAGCTTTCTTT
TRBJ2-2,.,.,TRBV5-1,CASSFSGTQANTGELFF,TGCGCCAGCAGCTTTTCCGGGACACAAGCGAACACCGGGGAGCTGTTTTTT
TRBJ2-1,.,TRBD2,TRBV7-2,CASSAGGSRSQFF,TGTGCCAGCAGCGCGGGGGGGTCTCGTTCTCAGTTCTTC
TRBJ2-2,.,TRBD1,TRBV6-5,CASTRDRVSVTGELFF,TGTGCCAGCACACGGGACAGGGTATCCGTCACCGGGGAGCTGTTTTTT
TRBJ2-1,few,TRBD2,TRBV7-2,CASSLDSGRVVEQFF,TGTGCCAGCAGCTTAGATAGCGGGAGGGTGGTGGAGCAGTTCTTC
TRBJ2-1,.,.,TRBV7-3,CASSLGATVLNEQFF,TGTGCCAGCAGTTTAGGGGCTACAGTGTTAAATGAGCAGTTCTTC
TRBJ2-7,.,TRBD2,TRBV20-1,CSARDPGLAGEQYF,TGCAGTGCTAGAGATCCCGGACTAGCGGGCGAGCAGTACTTC
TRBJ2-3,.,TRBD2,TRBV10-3,CATTPAGGSTDTQYF,TGTGCCACCACCCCAGCGGGGGGCAGCACAGATACGCAGTATTTT
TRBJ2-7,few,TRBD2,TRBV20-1,CSARLAGGPDEQYF,TGCAGTGCTAGACTAGCGGGGGGGCCCGACGAGCAGTACTTC